The sequence of this TCR beta chain was determined in a study of shared clonotypes between healthy human individuals. Study at large: The study enrolled a couple of women and three men aged 18 to 49.

A remark on this clone: Its antigen remains unknown.

General observations from the study: Estimated richness values were generally larger in naive subsets than in memory subsets. Sharing across several donors was seen in roughly 5.2% of naive CD4 clonotypes.

This CDR3 has 18 residues. The V gene's germline CDR1 is SEHNR and CDR2 FQNEAQ (reference sequence). The ends lost 5 bases at V and 1 base at J; junction bases unmatched: 12. Deep was the level used in running the assay. Sequenced by immunoSEQ multiplex PCR; TCRdb stores in-frame clones only, minus some. The sample has millions of clones, roughly 94% seen once. The source of this sequence is a man younger than 35 in good health. Sequences were obtained from naive CD4+ T cells sorted from blood. The subset is: CD45RA+ positively selected. The V call is TRBV7-9, the J call TRBJ2-3, with 10 nucleotides matching TRBD2. The CDR3 loop reads CASSGFVAGGLRTDTQYF. The CDR3 bases are TGTGCCAGCAGCGGGTTCGTAGCGGGAGGCCTCCGCACAGATACGCAGTATTTT.